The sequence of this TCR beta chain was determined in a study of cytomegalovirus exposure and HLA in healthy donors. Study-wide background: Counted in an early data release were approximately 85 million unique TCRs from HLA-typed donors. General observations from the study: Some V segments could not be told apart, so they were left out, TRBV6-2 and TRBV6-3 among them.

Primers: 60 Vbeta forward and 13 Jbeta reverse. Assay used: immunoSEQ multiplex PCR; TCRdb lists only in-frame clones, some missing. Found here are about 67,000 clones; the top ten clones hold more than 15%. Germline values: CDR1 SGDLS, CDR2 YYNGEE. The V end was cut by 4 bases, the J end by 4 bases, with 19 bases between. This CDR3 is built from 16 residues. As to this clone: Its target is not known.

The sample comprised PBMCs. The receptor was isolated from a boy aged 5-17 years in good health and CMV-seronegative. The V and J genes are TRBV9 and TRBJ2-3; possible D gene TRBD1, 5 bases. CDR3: CASSPRVGVVPDTQYF. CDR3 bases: TGTGCCAGCAGCCCAAGGGTAGGGGTCGTACCAGATACGCAGTATTTT. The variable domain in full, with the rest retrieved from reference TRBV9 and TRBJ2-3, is DSGVTQTPKHLITATGQRVTLRCSPRSGDLSVYWYQQSLDQGLQFLIQYYNGEERAKGNILERFSAQQFPDLHSELNLSSLELGDSALYFCASSPRVGVVPDTQYFGPGTRLTVL.